The source of this T cell receptor (beta chain) is a study of blood T cell repertoires in COVID-19 (dated by TCRdb to 2019 to 2021). About the full investigation: Samples from collaborators originated in the United States, Italy and Spain and spanned both the acute and convalescent phases of COVID-19. The material from the prospective study consisted of cDNA or gDNA derived from T cells, B-cell-depleted T cells, or PBMCs. Subjects who had been exposed to COVID-19, were actively infected with it, or had recovered from it provided the deeply sampled blood TCRbeta repertoires that made up the dataset. The repertoires were released in a freely available public database intended as a resource for research on the immune response to SARS-CoV-2. Samples were obtained from the ongoing ImmuneRACE study (first 160 participants) and from about 1,300 subjects provided by 6 global collaborators. Nearly every sample came with metadata listing a de-identified subject ID, COVID-19 status, age in years and sex. Where available, HLA class I and class II types were obtained from metadata supplied by the sample provider rather than from assay-based typing.

The immunoSEQ Assay, a bias-controlled multiplex PCR, was used to amplify TCRbeta CDR3 regions from genomic DNA. The original pipeline was this. The number of nucleated cells in each sample was estimated by amplification of reference gene primers within the assay. Sequence reads were collapsed and filtered to measure the absolute abundance of every unique TCRbeta CDR3 rearrangement. For each sample, productive Simpson clonality was calculated by taking the square root of Simpson's diversity index across productive rearrangements. As stored in TCRdb, this immuneACCESS dataset retains in-frame rearrangements with V and J assigned. A fraction of the clones does not appear; measured against another copy, unresolved V genes explain less than half of the discrepancy, and the remainder lacks a known reason. That table gives V, J and clone size, and the DNA gave D and trimming. For this sample the table gives 130,000 to 150,000 clones, of which 80% to 90% were detected only once. The ten largest make up about 1.8% of the sample.

Each collaborating institution followed its own protocols to collect whole blood in K2EDTA tubes. For TCRbeta analysis, collaborators shipped samples in one of three forms: frozen whole blood, isolated PBMCs, or DNA extracted from either of those sample types. Reading the germline V gene (reference sequence) gives CDR1 LNHDA and CDR2 SQIVND. Reading from cysteine to phenylalanine, the CDR3 counts 13 amino acids. Only the CDR3 portion is preserved as DNA: 39 bases, with reading frame beginning at the first base. A distance of 12 bases separates the germline ends of V and J, which lose 9 bases and 0 bases respectively. The research as a whole found: The quantity of clinical and demographic metadata differed by source and by participant and was supplied without curation.

Comments on this clone: This receptor's antigen is unknown. The record has no base qualities; no much larger clone is one base away.

Sequencing was performed on peripheral blood. In this chain, TRBV19 is recombined with TRBJ2-7, with a weak D call of TRBD2 (6 bases match). The source of this sequence is a woman aged 45-65 years with acute or convalescent COVID-19. The CDR3 reads CASRSGGSYEQYF. The nucleotides read TGTGCCAGCCGATCCGGGGGCTCCTACGAGCAGTACTTC.